One sample yielded the 6 T cell receptor beta chains listed below, sequenced in a study of blood T cell repertoires in COVID-19. The data were produced by immunoSEQ multiplex PCR, yet TCRdb's version contains in-frame clones alone and is incomplete. The sample lists about 200,000 clones, roughly 84% seen once, with roughly 27% in the top ten. The sample taken for sequencing was peripheral blood. The receptors were gathered from a man aged 40-49 years with acute or convalescent COVID-19.

This clone was detected only a few times. CDR3 in amino acids: CASSLDVAGGTGEQYF. The CDR3, as DNA: TGTGCCAGCAGCTTAGATGTCGCGGGAGGTACGGGAGAGCAGTACTTC. J is TRBJ2-7 and V is TRBV11-3, with TRBD2 identical over 8 bases. V shed 0 bases, J shed 7 bases, and the junction held 11 bases outside the gene matches. CDR3 length: 16 residues. The V gene's germline CDR1 is SGHNT and CDR2 YENEEA.

This sequence joins TRBV11-2 and TRBJ2-7; D possibly corresponds to TRBD1 (5 bases). V lost 4 bases, J lost 4 bases, and 11 bases lay in between. In germline, CDR1 is SGHAT, CDR2 FQNNGV. The length of the CDR3 is 13 residues. The CDR3 region is CASSSDRAYEQYF. CDR3 nucleotide sequence: TGTGCCAGCAGCTCCGACAGAGCATACGAGCAGTACTTC.

The chain combines TRBV7-9 with TRBJ1-1, with TRBD1 matching over 7 bases. CDR1 and CDR2 (germline): SEHNR, FQNEAQ (reference sequence). The CDR3 has 15 amino acids. Trimming removed 6 bases from V and 1 base from J; junction bases left unmatched: 8. In DNA form, the CDR3 reads TGTGCCAGCAGGTCTTCGAACAGGGGGAACACTGAAGCTTTCTTT. Its protein is CASRSSNRGNTEAFF.

The V call is TRBV7-9, the J call TRBJ2-7; D gene ambiguous. V was cut by 3 bases and J by 5 bases, with 11 bases left in between. The CDR3 contains 13 residues. CDR1 and CDR2 (germline): SEHNR, FQNEAQ (reference sequence). DNA of the CDR3: TGTGCCAGCAGCTTCTCGCGGTCCAACGAGCAGTACTTC. Translating gives CASSFSRSNEQYF.

V and J are TRBV19 and TRBJ2-7, with a weak D call TRBD1 (7 bases). Germline-derived CDR1 and CDR2 are LNHDA and SQIVND (reference sequence). The CDR3 consists of 14 residues. Trimming took 4 bases from V and 3 from J, leaving 13 bases between them. As DNA, the CDR3 is TGTGCCAGTAGTAAGGGGGCGGGATACTACGAGCAGTACTTC. It translates to CASSKGAGYYEQYF.

The chain links TRBV19 to TRBJ2-4, with D perhaps matching TRBD2 (5 bases). CDR1 is LNHDA, CDR2 SQIVND, per germline (reference sequence). The CDR3 has 14 residues. The ends were cut back, 5 bases at V and 9 bases at J, with 17 bases in the middle. The CDR3 sequence: CASSPQTWRAIQYF. Written as DNA, the CDR3 is TGTGCCAGTAGTCCACAGACCTGGCGGGCCATTCAGTACTTC.